This T cell receptor beta chain was captured by sequencing in a study of cytomegalovirus exposure and HLA in healthy donors. PCR involved 60 Vbeta and 13 Jbeta primers. Profiling relied on immunoSEQ multiplex PCR, and the TCRdb table lists in-frame clones only, not all of them. The data show under 110,000 clones, roughly 80% seen once. Trimming removed 2 bases at V and 7 bases at J, with 12 bases between. The germline V gene has CDR1 SEHNR and CDR2 FQNEAQ (reference sequence). The CDR3 is 14 amino acids. This clonotype was obtained from a man aged 55 to 69 in good health and CMV-seronegative. The J gene is TRBJ2-1, the V gene TRBV7-9, with D possibly TRBD2 on 7 matching bases. Sequencing was performed on PBMCs. The CDR3 DNA reads TGTGCCAGCAGCTTACGGGGGGCTGGGAATGAGCAGTTCTTC. It yields the protein CASSLRGAGNEQFF.